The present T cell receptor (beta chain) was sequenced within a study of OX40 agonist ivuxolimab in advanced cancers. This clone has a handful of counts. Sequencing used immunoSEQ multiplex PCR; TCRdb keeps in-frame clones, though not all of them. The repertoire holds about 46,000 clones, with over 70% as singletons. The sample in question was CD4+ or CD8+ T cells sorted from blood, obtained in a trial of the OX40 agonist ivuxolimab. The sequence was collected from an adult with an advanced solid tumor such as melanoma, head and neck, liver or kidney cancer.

The CDR3 nucleotides read TGTGCCAGCAGTCTGAGGACAGGGGACACTGAAGCTTTCTTT. This encodes CASSLRTGDTEAFF. The chain links TRBV2 to TRBJ1-1; 9 positions agree with TRBD1. With 5 bases clipped from V and 3 bases from J, the junction kept 4 bases outside the gene matches. There are 14 residues in the CDR3. Germline V gene data show CDR1 as SNHLY and CDR2 as FYNNEI.